This T cell receptor beta chain originates from a study of T cells in tuberculosis. The time point is: new active TB diagnosis, blood taken before or within 7 days of starting treatment. Unsorted cryopreserved PBMC were sequenced, averaging about 93,000 T cells per clinical donor. The repertoire was sequenced with immunoSEQ multiplex PCR; TCRdb's copy has only in-frame clones and lacks some. The table lists tens of thousands of clones, roughly 95% of them singletons. Sequenced here: PBMCs, sampled at tuberculosis diagnosis. The clonotype was recovered from an adult with tuberculosis.

The CDR3 DNA reads as TGCGCCAGCAGCAGACGACAGGGGGACGGCAATGAGCAGTTCTTC. Translation: CASSRRQGDGNEQFF. This chain uses TRBV5-1 with TRBJ2-1; 9 bases are a match to TRBD1. The germline CDR1 and CDR2 sequences are SGHRS and YFSETQ. Trimming took 4 bases from V and 6 from J; bases not matched to a gene: 8. The CDR3 runs 15 residues.